This T cell receptor (beta chain) was recovered during a study of hypomethylating agent response in myelodysplastic syndrome. Study in general: Hypomethylating treatment was azacitidine in most of the 11, decitabine in 3 of 11. A diploid cytogenetic profile was most common; mean age about 70 +/- 6 years. Of these patients, about 6 responded (complete response or hematologic improvement) and a few did not.

T-cell subsets were not sorted; bulk bone marrow was analyzed. Using immunoSEQ multiplex PCR, the repertoire was profiled, and TCRdb retains in-frame clones only, with some absent. The sample holds 7,000 or so clones, roughly 86% seen once. The CDR3 sequence is 15 residues long. Germline loops: CDR1 SGHRS, CDR2 YFSETQ. Trimming cost V 4 bases and J 0 bases, with 11 bases left between them. The genes are TRBV5-1 and TRBJ1-3, with D tentatively TRBD1 (5 bases). This specimen consisted of bone marrow, obtained before or after starting hypomethylating agent treatment for myelodysplastic syndrome (not recorded which). This clonotype was sampled from a human donor with myelodysplastic syndrome. The CDR3 region is CASSPWDRSGNTIYF. CDR3 DNA: TGCGCCAGCAGCCCCTGGGACCGCTCTGGAAACACCATATATTTT.